The 29 T cell receptor beta chains below were found in one sample sequenced in a study of regulatory T cells in long-lasting Graves disease. Construction of TCR beta libraries relied on iRepertoire HTBI primers and on Arm-PCR targeting CDR3 regions. Using its own MiXCR run on the multiplex PCR reads, TCRdb lists one record per CDR3 protein. The sample has about 400,000 distinct CDR3 sequences, roughly 15% seen once; the top ten hold 22%. Time point noted: newly diagnosed GD, antithyroid drugs for less than 3 months. TCR sequences were obtained from RNA taken from PBMCs. Sequenced here: peripheral blood mononuclear cells (PBMCs), sampled at new diagnosis, from a patient treated with antithyroid drugs. The receptor source for this set is a female donor with Graves disease.

This clonotype appeared a few times. CDR3 sequence: CASSLAINYGYTF. Here the CDR3 DNA reads TGTGCCAGCAGCTTAGCGATTAACTATGGCTACACCTTC. V is TRBV7-9 and J is TRBJ1-2; D is undetermined. There are 13 residues in the CDR3. The V and J ends lost 0 bases and 1 base respectively, with 3 bases between them. The germline V gene has CDR1 SEHNR and CDR2 FQNEAQ (reference sequence). Combining the CDR3 with reference TRBV7-9 and TRBJ1-2 gives the whole variable domain DTGVSQNPRHKITKRGQNVTFRCDPISEHNRLYWYRQTLGQGPEFLTYFQNEAQLEKSRLLSDRFSAERPKGSFSTLEIQRTEQGDSAMYLCASSLAINYGYTFGSGTRLTVV.

This clonotype was seen more than once but under ten times. The chain recombines TRBV12-5 with TRBJ2-1; 11 nucleotides align to TRBD2. V gave up 4 bases and J gave up 6 bases; unmatched junction bases: 14. This CDR3 has 18 residues. Germline CDR1 reads LGHNT; CDR2 reads FRNRAP. CDR3 sequence (DNA): TGTGCTAGTGGTTCGAGACCTCTAGCGGGAGGCATTATCAATGAGCAGTTCTTC. Translated, it gives CASGSRPLAGGIINEQFF.

The chain recombines TRBV28 with TRBJ2-7, with 10 bases that match TRBD2. V lost 1 base and J lost 7; bases outside the gene matches: 13. The germline gives CDR1 MDHEN, CDR2 SYDVKM. The CDR3 length is 17 residues. The CDR3 sequence is CASSLSDSSGRAREQYF. CDR3 nucleotides: TGTGCCAGCAGTTTATCTGATAGCAGCGGGAGGGCCCGGGAGCAGTACTTC.

This clonotype was counted at least ten times. The chain has TRBV2 and TRBJ1-1, with D unclear. Trimming left V 6 bases short and J 1 base short, with 15 bases between. The CDR3 runs to 15 residues. The germline gives CDR1 SNHLY, CDR2 FYNNEI. For the CDR3, the DNA is TGTGCCAGCAGGAGGGTAGCTGCTTCGAACACTGAAGCTTTCTTT. It codes for CASRRVAASNTEAFF. Combining the CDR3 with reference TRBV2 and TRBJ1-1 gives the whole variable domain EPEVTQTPSHQVTQMGQEVILRCVPISNHLYFYWYRQILGQKVEFLVSFYNNEISEKSEIFDDQFSVERPDGSNFTLKIRSTKLEDSAMYFCASRRVAASNTEAFFGQGTRLTVV.

There are many counts of this clonotype. V and J are TRBV28 and TRBJ2-1; unclear D gene. The CDR3 sequence is 14 residues long. With 3 bases removed from V and 1 base from J, the gap between germline ends came to 7 bases. Germline V lookup: CDR1 MDHEN, CDR2 SYDVKM. The CDR3: CASSFGGSYNEQFF. The CDR3 bases are TGTGCCAGCAGTTTTGGCGGTTCCTACAATGAGCAGTTCTTC.

This clonotype was detected ten times or more. The chain recombines TRBV28 with TRBJ2-7; 9 bases agree with TRBD1. Trimming took 5 bases from V and 2 from J; bases not matched to a gene: 7. The V gene's germline CDR1 is MDHEN and CDR2 SYDVKM. This CDR3 spans 15 amino acids. The CDR3 nucleotides are TGTGCCAGCAGTCCGGGACAGGGTCCTACCTACGAGCAGTACTTC. Translated, it gives CASSPGQGPTYEQYF.

This clonotype has just a few counts. The chain couples TRBV7-9 to TRBJ2-5; 10 positions agree with TRBD2. The J segment lost 5 bases and the V segment lost 5 bases, leaving 8 bases of the junction unmatched. From germline, CDR1 is SEHNR and CDR2 FQNEAQ (reference sequence). The CDR3 sequence is 15 residues long. The CDR3 DNA is TGTGCCAGCAGCCTCCCAGCGGGAGGGAAGGAGACCCAGTACTTC. This codes for CASSLPAGGKETQYF.

At least ten counts were recorded for this clonotype. V usage is TRBV2 and J usage is TRBJ2-3, with 13 bases lining up with TRBD2. V gave up 6 bases and J gave up 6 bases; unmatched junction bases: 6. This CDR3 region has 15 residues. The germline V gene encodes CDR1 SNHLY and CDR2 FYNNEI. The CDR3 reads CASRQLAGGVDTQYF. DNA for the CDR3: TGTGCCAGCAGACAACTAGCGGGAGGGGTGGATACGCAGTATTTT.

The chain employs TRBV5-1 and TRBJ2-1, with a tentative D call TRBD1 (6 bases). The V gene lost 4 bases and the J gene lost 10 bases, with 15 bases spanning the gap. The CDR3 spans 13 residues. Germline values: CDR1 SGHRS, CDR2 YFSETQ. The CDR3 here is CASSNEQGYEQFF. The CDR3 coding sequence is TGCGCCAGCAGCAACGAACAGGGCTACGAGCAGTTCTTC.

This chain joins TRBV7-8 and TRBJ2-4; D is undetermined. Germline V gene sequence: CDR1 SGHVS, CDR2 FQNEAQ. Trimming took 3 bases from V and 0 from J, leaving 12 bases between them. The CDR3 is 16 residues long. The CDR3 loop is CASSFKWALAKNIQYF. Here the CDR3 DNA reads TGTGCCAGCAGCTTTAAGTGGGCCTTAGCCAAAAACATTCAGTACTTC.

A remark on this clonotype: This likely came from a read error, as a far larger clone is one base away. The chain's CDR3 is CACSYTSGSYEQYF. DNA of the CDR3: TGTGCCTGCAGTTACACTAGCGGCTCCTACGAGCAGTACTTC. The chain recombines TRBV27 with TRBJ2-7; 8 nucleotides match TRBD2. This CDR3 is built from 14 residues. From germline, CDR1 is MNHEY and CDR2 SMNVEV (reference sequence).

There are many counts of this clonotype. J is TRBJ2-5 and V is TRBV12-3 or TRBV12-4, with D perhaps matching TRBD1 or TRBD2 (6 bases each). The CDR3 length is 14 residues. The V gene lost 6 bases and the J gene lost 4 bases, with 15 bases spanning the gap. The CDR3 spells CASSHRGGGETQYF. The CDR3 nucleotides are TGTGCCAGCAGCCACCGAGGAGGGGGAGAGACCCAGTACTTC.

In regard to this clonotype: This likely traces to a read error, being one base from a far larger clone. The chain is built from TRBV20-1 and TRBJ2-1, with 9 bases aligning to TRBD1. Trimming cost V 6 bases and J 13 bases; bases outside gene matches: 19. Per germline, CDR1 DFQATT and CDR2 SNEGSKA (reference sequence). The CDR3 spans 15 residues. CDR3 amino acids: CSAWQRDRVFETQFF. The DNA for the CDR3 is TGCAGTGCGTGGCAGCGGGACAGGGTTTTCGAGACCCAGTTCTTC.

Comment on this clonotype: A single base separates this from a much larger clone, so it may be a read error. The CDR3 spells CASSHSTVGDQTQYF. CDR3 sequence (DNA): TGTGCCAGCAGTCACTCGACGGTAGGGGACCAGACCCAGTACTTC. The chain combines TRBV6-2 or TRBV6-3 with TRBJ2-5; either TRBD1 or TRBD2 may supply D (5 bases each). Germline loops: CDR1 MNHEY, CDR2 SVGEGT. This CDR3 spans 15 amino acids.

The chain has TRBV7-2 and TRBJ2-7; TRBD1 matches 9 bases. Per the germline V gene, CDR1 is SGHTA and CDR2 is FQGNSA. This CDR3 contains 15 residues. After removal of 1 base from V and 5 bases from J, the junction contained 6 bases not matched to a gene. The CDR3 here is CASSLGGTGRDEQYF. Written as DNA, the CDR3 is TGTGCCAGCAGCTTAGGTGGGACAGGGAGGGACGAGCAGTACTTC.

V gene TRBV4-3 combines with J gene TRBJ2-3; perhaps D is TRBD1 or TRBD2 (5 bases each). CDR1 is LGHNA and CDR2 is YSLEER in the germline V gene. V was trimmed by 1 base and J by 7 bases, leaving 12 bases between them. This CDR3 has 14 residues. For the CDR3, the DNA is TGCGCCAGCAGCCAAGGGGACGGCCCAAATACGCAGTATTTT. Translated, it gives CASSQGDGPNTQYF.

This clonotype was observed many times. The rearrangement uses TRBV3-1 and TRBJ1-1; D not certain. The CDR3 contains 13 residues. The germline V gene has CDR1 LGHDT and CDR2 YNNKEL (reference sequence). V gave up 6 bases and J gave up 5 bases, with 13 bases separating them. CDR3 protein: CASRPDRGTEAFF. The CDR3 DNA follows: TGTGCCAGCAGACCCGACCGGGGAACTGAAGCTTTCTTT.

A note on this clonotype: The junction shows a germline mismatch at one end, possibly a read error. The chain couples TRBV5-1 to TRBJ2-5; 9 nucleotides agree with TRBD2. Germline CDR1 is SGHRS and CDR2 is YFSETQ. The CDR3 sequence is 14 residues long. The CDR3: CASSDGTSTETQYF. The CDR3 DNA is TGTGCCAGCAGCGACGGGACTAGCACCGAGACCCAGTACTTC.

This clonotype came up many times. The rearrangement joins TRBV20-1 to TRBJ2-3; TRBD2 agrees at 9 bases. Germline V gene data show CDR1 as DFQATT and CDR2 as SNEGSKA (reference sequence). The CDR3 runs 14 residues. V dropped 6 bases and J dropped 0; count of bases not matched to a gene: 4. The CDR3 here is CSALSGSSTDTQYF. DNA of the CDR3: TGCAGTGCCCTTAGCGGGAGCAGCACAGATACGCAGTATTTT.

In its sample, this clonotype was seen a few times. The chain uses TRBV9 and TRBJ2-7, with TRBD2 as a possible D gene (6 bases). Germline V gene sequence: CDR1 SGDLS, CDR2 YYNGEE. V lost 4 bases and J 6 bases, leaving 17 bases between the germline ends. The CDR3 extends over 14 amino acids. CDR3 in amino acids: CASSSGPLGGEQYF. The CDR3 DNA sequence: TGTGCCAGCAGCTCAGGGCCCTTGGGGGGCGAGCAGTACTTC.

CDR3 protein: CASSDGQGLEQYF. The CDR3 DNA reads TGTGCCAGCAGTGACGGACAGGGGCTCGAGCAGTACTTC. The V and J genes are TRBV27 and TRBJ2-7, with TRBD1 matching 9 bases. The CDR3 is 13 amino acids. Germline CDR1 is MNHEY and CDR2 is SMNVEV (reference sequence). V gave up 5 bases and J gave up 6 bases; unmatched junction bases: 5.

In this sample, this clonotype turned up once. Possible read error: a much larger clone is one base away. This chain joins TRBV6-2 or TRBV6-3 and TRBJ2-3; TRBD2 matches 9 bases. The CDR3 covers 17 residues. Germline V lookup: CDR1 MNHEY, CDR2 SVGEGT. J gave up 11 bases and V 6 bases, and 21 bases lay outside the gene matches. The CDR3 sequence: CASRRQTGLGLAGLQYF. CDR3 bases: TGTGCCAGCAGGAGGCAAACAGGGCTTGGCCTAGCGGGACTGCAGTATTTT.

This clonotype came up many times. The chain combines TRBV7-6 with TRBJ2-1, with TRBD2 matching 8 bases. Germline values: CDR1 SGHVS, CDR2 FNYEAQ. Trimming cost V 4 bases and J 9 bases; bases outside gene matches: 5. The CDR3 has 13 residues. The CDR3 nucleotides are TGTGCCAGCAGCTCGATGGCGGGAGGTGAGCAGTTCTTC. It specifies CASSSMAGGEQFF.

This clonotype was found many times. The J gene is TRBJ2-6, the V gene TRBV28; TRBD1 aligns across 8 bases. CDR3 length equals 18 residues. Trimming cost V 3 bases and J 4 bases; bases outside gene matches: 11. Germline V lookup: CDR1 MDHEN, CDR2 SYDVKM. The CDR3 protein is CASSFVNGQGSGANVLTF. Written as DNA, the CDR3 is TGTGCCAGCAGTTTTGTCAATGGACAGGGTTCAGGGGCCAACGTCCTGACTTTC.

This clonotype turned up a few times. The V gene is TRBV6-2 or TRBV6-3, the J gene TRBJ2-7; weak D call: TRBD2 (5 bases). Trimming shortened V by 6 bases and J by 4 bases, and 16 bases separated the two germline ends. The germline CDR1 and CDR2 sequences are MNHEY and SVGEGT. The CDR3 runs 14 residues. Here the CDR3 reads CASSVLAARYEQYF. In DNA, the CDR3 is TGTGCCAGCAGCGTTCTAGCTGCTAGGTACGAGCAGTACTTC.

This clonotype was seen many times. This chain joins TRBV4-3 and TRBJ2-2, with D perhaps matching TRBD1 (5 bases). Trimming left V 1 base short and J 4 bases short, with 13 bases between. Germline V gene data show CDR1 as LGHNA and CDR2 as YSLEER. This CDR3 has 16 amino acids. CDR3 protein: CASSQGLSQGTGELFF. The CDR3 bases are TGCGCCAGCAGCCAAGGTCTTAGCCAGGGCACCGGGGAGCTGTTTTTT.

This clonotype was counted at least ten times. The chain couples TRBV27 to TRBJ2-3, with 11 bases fitting TRBD1. The CDR3 contains 21 residues. The germline gives CDR1 MNHEY, CDR2 SMNVEV (reference sequence). Germline trimming cut 4 bases from V and 3 bases from J; bases unmatched to any gene: 21. The CDR3 DNA is TGTGCCAGCAGTTGGTGGAGTGTGGGACAGGGGGAGATTGTGAGAACAGATACGCAGTATTTT. Residues: CASSWWSVGQGEIVRTDTQYF.

The chain carries TRBV7-9 and TRBJ2-7; 13 bases agree with TRBD2. The CDR3 has 17 residues. The V segment lost 5 bases and the J segment 3 bases; nucleotides outside the gene matches: 10. CDR1 is SEHNR, CDR2 FQNEAQ, per germline (reference sequence). CDR3 region: CASSTRPGLAGHYEQYF. DNA for the CDR3: TGTGCCAGCAGCACTAGGCCGGGACTAGCGGGACACTACGAGCAGTACTTC.

This clonotype has ten or more counts. This chain joins TRBV6-1 and TRBJ2-3; 7 nucleotides agree with TRBD2. This CDR3 spans 16 amino acids. Per the germline V gene, CDR1 is MNHNS and CDR2 is SASEGT. The trim removed 5 bases at V and 0 bases at J, leaving 8 bases unmatched. The CDR3 nucleotides read TGTGCCAGCAGTCCGAATAGCGGGCAGAGCACAGATACGCAGTATTTT. It yields the protein CASSPNSGQSTDTQYF.